These 9 T cell receptor beta chains were all obtained from the same sample, sequenced in a study of siplizumab effects on memory and regulatory T cells. Here immunoSEQ multiplex PCR was the method, and the copy in TCRdb shows in-frame clones only, minus some. The repertoire holds some 120,000 clones, with 90% to 95% as singletons. Material for sequencing was non-Treg CD4+ T cells sorted from blood. Receptors originate from a human donor in good health.

The chain employs TRBV18 and TRBJ1-1; 9 bases are a match to TRBD1. The CDR3 consists of 15 residues. The V gene's germline CDR1 is KGHSH and CDR2 LQKENI. After removal of 4 bases from V and 4 bases from J, the junction contained 7 bases not matched to a gene. CDR3 sequence reads: CASSRNRGLSTEAFF. In nucleotides, the CDR3 is TGTGCCAGCTCACGAAACAGGGGGCTTAGCACTGAAGCTTTCTTT.

The chain uses TRBV19 and TRBJ2-1; a weak D match, TRBD2 (5 bases). Trimming shortened V by 4 bases and J by 2 bases, and 18 bases separated the two germline ends. The CDR3 consists of 17 residues. Germline CDR1 reads LNHDA; CDR2 reads SQIVND (reference sequence). CDR3 region: CASSNYLGGPPYNEQFF. CDR3 coding DNA: TGTGCCAGTAGTAACTACCTAGGCGGGCCCCCCTACAATGAGCAGTTCTTC.

The chain recombines TRBV4-2 with TRBJ1-1; TRBD1 might be the D (5 bases). The germline V and J ends were trimmed by 10 bases and 1 base, with 16 bases remaining between them. This CDR3 has 14 amino acids. Per germline, CDR1 LGHNA and CDR2 YNFKEQ. The CDR3 DNA follows: TGTGCCATCTCATCGGGGCAGGGGAACACTGAAGCTTTCTTT. As protein: CAISSGQGNTEAFF.

This rearrangement joins TRBV6-1 to TRBJ1-4; no definite D call. Germline-derived CDR1 and CDR2 are MNHNS and SASEGT. The V end lost 8 bases, the J end lost 7 bases, and 5 bases lay between the germline ends. This CDR3 has 10 amino acids. In DNA form, the CDR3 reads TGTGCCAGCCGTCGTGAAAAACTGTTTTTT. Its translation: CASRREKLFF.

The chain links TRBV2 to TRBJ2-5, with 11 bases matching TRBD2. The better agreement between TRBJ2-7 and the DNA end casts doubt on the J call. The CDR3 is 15 residues long. Germline values: CDR1 SNHLY, CDR2 FYNNEI. The CDR3 is CASRKLAGDPYEQYF. As DNA, the CDR3 is TGTGCCAGCAGGAAACTAGCGGGAGACCCCTACGAGCAGTACTTC.

The V and J genes are TRBV7-9 and TRBJ2-7, with D possibly matching TRBD2 (5 bases). The ends were cut back, 0 bases at V and 1 base at J, with 7 bases in the middle. The germline gives CDR1 SEHNR, CDR2 FQNEAQ (reference sequence). CDR3 length: 14 amino acids. DNA for the CDR3: TGTGCCAGCAGCTTAGCAGGGAGTTCCTACGAGCAGTACTTC. It encodes CASSLAGSSYEQYF.

The chain carries TRBV9 and TRBJ1-3, with TRBD1 as a possible D gene (6 bases). The CDR3 spans 16 residues. In germline, CDR1 is SGDLS, CDR2 YYNGEE. V was clipped by 4 bases and J by 0 bases, with 14 bases between them. CDR3 bases: TGTGCCAGCAGCTACAGGGAAGGGAACTCTGGAAACACCATATATTTT. Translation: CASSYREGNSGNTIYF.

The chain recombines TRBV28 with TRBJ1-4; D might be TRBD1 (6 bases). V was clipped by 8 bases and J by 7 bases, with 17 bases between them. The CDR3 spans 14 residues. CDR1 is MDHEN, CDR2 SYDVKM, per germline. For the CDR3, the DNA is TGTGCCAGCTCTCCCGGGGACATCGGTGAAAAACTGTTTTTT. Its translation: CASSPGDIGEKLFF.

This sequence joins TRBV19 and TRBJ1-1; tentative D call: TRBD1 (5 bases). Trimming removed 6 bases at V and 0 bases at J, with 11 bases between. There are 14 residues in the CDR3. In germline, CDR1 is LNHDA, CDR2 SQIVND (reference sequence). CDR3 loop: CASRNLQVNTEAFF. CDR3 nucleotides: TGTGCCAGTAGAAATCTACAGGTGAACACTGAAGCTTTCTTT. Combining the CDR3 with reference TRBV19 and TRBJ1-1 gives the whole variable domain DGGITQSPKYLFRKEGQNVTLSCEQNLNHDAMYWYRQDPGQGLRLIYYSQIVNDFQKGDIAEGYSVSREKKESFPLTVTSAQKNPTAFYLCASRNLQVNTEAFFGQGTRLTVV.